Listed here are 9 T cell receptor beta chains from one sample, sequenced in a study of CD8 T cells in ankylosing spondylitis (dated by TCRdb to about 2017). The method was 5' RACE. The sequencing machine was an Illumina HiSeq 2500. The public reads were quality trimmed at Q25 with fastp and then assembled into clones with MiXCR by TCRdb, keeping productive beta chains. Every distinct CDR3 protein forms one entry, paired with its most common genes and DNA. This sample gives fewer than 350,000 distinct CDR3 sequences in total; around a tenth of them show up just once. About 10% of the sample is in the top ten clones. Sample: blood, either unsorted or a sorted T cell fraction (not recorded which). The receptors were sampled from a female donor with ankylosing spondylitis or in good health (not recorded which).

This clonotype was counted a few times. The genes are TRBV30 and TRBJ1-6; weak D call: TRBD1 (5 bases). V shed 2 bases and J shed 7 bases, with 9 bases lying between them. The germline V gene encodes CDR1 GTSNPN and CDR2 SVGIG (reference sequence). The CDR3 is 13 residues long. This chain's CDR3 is CAWSPGQNSPLHF. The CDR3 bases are TGTGCCTGGAGTCCAGGACAAAATTCACCCCTCCACTTT.

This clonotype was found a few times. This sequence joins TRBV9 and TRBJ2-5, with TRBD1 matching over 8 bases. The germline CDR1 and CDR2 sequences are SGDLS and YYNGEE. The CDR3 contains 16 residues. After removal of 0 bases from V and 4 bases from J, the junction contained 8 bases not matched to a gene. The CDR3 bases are TGTGCCAGCAGCGTAGGGCAGGGGGCAATAGCAGAGACCCAGTACTTC. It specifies CASSVGQGAIAETQYF.

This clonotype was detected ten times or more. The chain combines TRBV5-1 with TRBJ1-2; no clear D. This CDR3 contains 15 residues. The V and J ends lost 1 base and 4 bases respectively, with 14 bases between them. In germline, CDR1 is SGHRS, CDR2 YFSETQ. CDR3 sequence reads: CASSLTDTLTYGYTF. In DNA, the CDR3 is TGCGCCAGCAGCTTGACCGACACTCTAACCTATGGCTACACCTTC.

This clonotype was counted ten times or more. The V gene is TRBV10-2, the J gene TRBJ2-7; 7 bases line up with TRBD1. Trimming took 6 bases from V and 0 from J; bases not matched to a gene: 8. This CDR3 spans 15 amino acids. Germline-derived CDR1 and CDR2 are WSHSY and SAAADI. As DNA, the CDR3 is TGCGCCAGCAGACTAGGACAGGAGAGCTCCTACGAGCAGTACTTC. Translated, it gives CASRLGQESSYEQYF.

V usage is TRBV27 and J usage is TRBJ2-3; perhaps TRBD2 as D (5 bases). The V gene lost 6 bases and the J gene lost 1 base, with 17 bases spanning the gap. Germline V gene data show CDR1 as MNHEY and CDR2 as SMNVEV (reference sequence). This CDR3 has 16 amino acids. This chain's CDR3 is CASSSNRGFGTDTQYF. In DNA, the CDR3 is TGTGCCAGCAGCTCGAACCGGGGATTCGGCACAGATACGCAGTATTTT.

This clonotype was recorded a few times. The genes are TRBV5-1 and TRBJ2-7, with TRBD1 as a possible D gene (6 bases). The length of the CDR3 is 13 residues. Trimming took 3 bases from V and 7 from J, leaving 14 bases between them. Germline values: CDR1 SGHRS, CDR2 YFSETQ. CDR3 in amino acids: CASSYLTGGEQYF. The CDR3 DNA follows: TGCGCCAGCAGCTACCTGACAGGCGGGGAGCAGTACTTC.

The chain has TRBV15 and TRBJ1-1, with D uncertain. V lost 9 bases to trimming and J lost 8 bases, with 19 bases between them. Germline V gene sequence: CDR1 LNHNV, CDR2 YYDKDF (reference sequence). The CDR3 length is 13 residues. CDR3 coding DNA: TGTGCCACTGGGAAGCCGCCGACCACCGAAGCTTTCTTT. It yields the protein CATGKPPTTEAFF.

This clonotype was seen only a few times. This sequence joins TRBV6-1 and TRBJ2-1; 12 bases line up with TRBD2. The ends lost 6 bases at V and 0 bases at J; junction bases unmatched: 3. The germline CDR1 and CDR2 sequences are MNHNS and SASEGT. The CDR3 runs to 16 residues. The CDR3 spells CASRMTSGSSYNEQFF. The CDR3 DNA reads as TGTGCCAGCAGGATGACTAGCGGGAGCTCCTACAATGAGCAGTTCTTC.

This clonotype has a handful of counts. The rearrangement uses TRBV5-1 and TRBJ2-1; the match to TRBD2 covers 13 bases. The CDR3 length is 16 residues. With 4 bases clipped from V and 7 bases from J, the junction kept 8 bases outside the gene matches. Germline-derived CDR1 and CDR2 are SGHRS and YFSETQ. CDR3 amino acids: CASSPGGTSGKNEQFF. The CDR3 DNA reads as TGCGCCAGCAGCCCCGGAGGGACTAGCGGGAAGAATGAGCAGTTCTTC.